This T cell receptor beta chain derives from a study of shared clonotypes between healthy human individuals. Trimming cost V 2 bases and J 3 bases, with 31 bases left between them. There are 21 residues in the CDR3. The germline V gene encodes CDR1 MGHRA and CDR2 YSYEKL. Assay used: immunoSEQ multiplex PCR; TCRdb lists only in-frame clones, some missing. The sample includes millions of clones, over 85% seen only once; the top ten take 0.35% to 0.45%. V is TRBV4-1 and J is TRBJ1-2; weak D call: TRBD1 (5 bases). What was sequenced was naive CD4+ T cells from PBMCs. The subset here: CD45RA+ positively selected. The TCR was taken from a man aged 18 to 29 in good health. Some clones in this sample may be carry-over from other donors' samples. The CDR3 reads CASSQPRIGQGYLPSDYGYTF. CDR3 nucleotide sequence: TGCGCCAGCAGCCAACCCAGAATAGGGCAGGGTTATCTCCCGTCCGACTATGGCTACACCTTC.